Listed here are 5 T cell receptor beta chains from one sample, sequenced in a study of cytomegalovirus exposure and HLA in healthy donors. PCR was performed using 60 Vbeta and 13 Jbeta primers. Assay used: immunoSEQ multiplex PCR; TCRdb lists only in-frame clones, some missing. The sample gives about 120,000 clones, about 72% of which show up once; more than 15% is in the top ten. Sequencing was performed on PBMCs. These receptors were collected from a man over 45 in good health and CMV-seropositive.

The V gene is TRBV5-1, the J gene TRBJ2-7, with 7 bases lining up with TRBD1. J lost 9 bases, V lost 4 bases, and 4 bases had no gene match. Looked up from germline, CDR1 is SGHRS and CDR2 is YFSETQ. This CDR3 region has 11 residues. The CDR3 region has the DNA TGCGCCAGCAGCATCGACAGGGCGCAGTACTTC. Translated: CASSIDRAQYF.

CDR3 sequence (DNA): TGTGCCAGCAGCCCGGAGGGGACAGGGTTAGGGGGCTACACCTTC. It specifies CASSPEGTGLGGYTF. The chain couples TRBV5-4 to TRBJ1-2, with 9 bases lining up with TRBD1. CDR1 and CDR2 from the germline V gene are SGHNT and YYREEE (reference sequence). Germline trimming cut 4 bases from V and 8 bases from J; bases unmatched to any gene: 12. This CDR3 is 15 amino acids long.

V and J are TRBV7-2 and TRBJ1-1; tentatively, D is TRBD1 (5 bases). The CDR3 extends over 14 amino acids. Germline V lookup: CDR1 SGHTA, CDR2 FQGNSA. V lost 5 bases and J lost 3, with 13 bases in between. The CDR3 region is CASSNMGLHTEAFF. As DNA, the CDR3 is TGTGCCAGCAGCAACATGGGACTTCACACTGAAGCTTTCTTT.

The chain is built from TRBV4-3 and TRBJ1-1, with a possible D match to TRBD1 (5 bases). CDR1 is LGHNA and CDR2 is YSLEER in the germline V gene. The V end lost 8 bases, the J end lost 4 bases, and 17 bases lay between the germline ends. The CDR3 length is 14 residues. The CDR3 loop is CASGFWGLSTEAFF. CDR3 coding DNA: TGCGCCAGCGGGTTTTGGGGCCTGAGCACTGAAGCTTTCTTT.

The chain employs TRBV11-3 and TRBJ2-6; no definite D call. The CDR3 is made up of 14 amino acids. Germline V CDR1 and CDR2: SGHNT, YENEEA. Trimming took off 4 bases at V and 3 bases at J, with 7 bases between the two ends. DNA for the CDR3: TGTGCCAGCAGCTCCCGCGGTGGGGCCAACGTCCTGACTTTC. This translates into CASSSRGGANVLTF.